What follows are 26 T cell receptor beta chains derived from one specimen sequenced in a study of CD8 T cells in ankylosing spondylitis. TCRdb itself ran the 5' RACE reads through MiXCR, one entry per CDR3 protein. The sample lists hundreds of thousands of distinct CDR3 sequences; around 8% were seen once. The specimen was blood, either unsorted or a sorted T cell fraction (not recorded which). Source of these receptors: a female donor with ankylosing spondylitis or in good health (not recorded which).

This clonotype occurred many times. The V and J genes are TRBV4-3 and TRBJ2-3; no definite D call. CDR1 is LGHNA and CDR2 is YSLEER in the germline V gene. Trimming cost V 0 bases and J 4 bases, with 5 bases left between them. This CDR3 region has 13 residues. The chain's CDR3 is CASSQERADTQYF. DNA of the CDR3: TGCGCCAGCAGCCAAGAAAGGGCAGATACGCAGTATTTT.

The V call is TRBV7-6, the J call TRBJ2-5; 8 nucleotides line up with TRBD2. Germline CDR1 is SGHVS and CDR2 is FNYEAQ. CDR3 length: 13 amino acids. V shed 11 bases and J 3 bases; nucleotides not matched to a gene: 8. For the CDR3, the DNA is TGTGCCGGAATCGGAGCGGGAGAAGAGACCCAGTACTTC. It encodes CAGIGAGEETQYF.

V and J are TRBV4-3 and TRBJ1-4; D is possibly TRBD1 (5 bases). This CDR3 is built from 13 residues. Trimming removed 5 bases from V and 13 bases from J, with 17 bases in between. Per germline, CDR1 LGHNA and CDR2 YSLEER. CDR3 coding DNA: TGCGCCAGCAGCTTACCGGGCGACAGTAGACTGTTTTTT. Its translation: CASSLPGDSRLFF.

This clonotype was picked up a small number of times. The rearrangement joins TRBV12-3 or TRBV12-4 to TRBJ2-3, with D possibly TRBD2 on 6 matching bases. Trimming pared 2 bases from V and 5 bases from J, leaving 14 bases between. The CDR3 runs 15 residues. This chain's CDR3 is CASSLRASERDTQYF. For the CDR3, the DNA is TGTGCCAGCAGTTTAAGGGCTAGCGAACGAGATACGCAGTATTTT.

This clonotype was detected ten times or more. The chain couples TRBV20-1 to TRBJ2-5; D not resolved. V shed 5 bases and J shed 0 bases, with 13 bases lying between them. Germline V gene data show CDR1 as DFQATT and CDR2 as SNEGSKA (reference sequence). This CDR3 region has 14 residues. CDR3 DNA: TGCAGTGCTGGGCCTACCAGGTACCAAGAGACCCAGTACTTC. It yields the protein CSAGPTRYQETQYF.

This clonotype was counted ten times or more. The CDR3 spells CASSRPGRADTQYF. The CDR3 DNA is TGTGCCAGCAGTCGTCCGGGACGGGCAGATACGCAGTATTTT. The chain carries TRBV5-5 and TRBJ2-3; D could derive from TRBD1 or TRBD2 (5 bases each). The CDR3 is 14 residues long. Trimming stripped 5 bases from V and 4 bases from J, with 14 bases between. Germline values: CDR1 SGHKS, CDR2 YYEKEE (reference sequence).

This clonotype was recorded at least ten times. The gene calls are TRBV20-1 and TRBJ2-7, with TRBD1 matching over 8 bases. The CDR3 extends over 12 amino acids. Germline lookup yields CDR1 DFQATT and CDR2 SNEGSKA (reference sequence). Trimming removed 6 bases from V and 7 bases from J; junction bases left unmatched: 8. CDR3 protein: CSARGPSGEQYF. The DNA for the CDR3 is TGCAGTGCCAGGGGGCCGAGTGGAGAGCAGTACTTC.

This clonotype was recorded many times. J is TRBJ1-1 and V is TRBV11-2; D not certain. CDR3 size: 13 residues. V was shortened by 1 base and J by 8 bases, with 11 bases between the two germline ends. Germline V gives CDR1 SGHAT, CDR2 FQNNGV. The CDR3, as DNA: TGTGCCAGCAGCTTAGGCTCGGGATCGGAAGCTTTCTTT. It translates to CASSLGSGSEAFF.

This clonotype came up many times. This chain uses TRBV7-6 with TRBJ1-5; 8 bases are a match to TRBD1. The ends lost 5 bases at V and 6 bases at J; junction bases unmatched: 9. CDR3 length: 15 amino acids. In germline, CDR1 is SGHVS, CDR2 FNYEAQ. CDR3 sequence: CASSPGAGGFQPQHF. The CDR3 nucleotides read TGTGCCAGCAGCCCCGGGGCAGGGGGCTTTCAGCCCCAGCATTTT.

Comment on this clonotype: It may be a read error: a sequence one base away is much more abundant. This rearrangement joins TRBV12-3 or TRBV12-4 to TRBJ1-2; possible D gene TRBD1, 5 bases. CDR3 length: 15 amino acids. V was pared by 4 bases and J by 3 bases, with 15 bases between. CDR3 in amino acids: CASSSWGSEDYGYTF. The CDR3 bases are TGTGCCAGCAGTTCGTGGGGCTCGGAAGACTATGGCTACACCTTC.

Remarks on this clonotype: Possible read error: a much larger clone is one base away. The chain has TRBV12-3 or TRBV12-4 and TRBJ2-3; 11 nucleotides align to TRBD2. This CDR3 is built from 16 residues. Here the CDR3 DNA reads TGTACCAGCAGTTTTGGGCTAGCGGGAGGAAAAGATACGCAGTATTTT. Its protein is CTSSFGLAGGKDTQYF.

This clonotype was detected a few times. This rearrangement joins TRBV6-5 to TRBJ1-2; unclear D gene. The CDR3 is made up of 14 amino acids. Trimming took off 5 bases at V and 0 bases at J, with 10 bases between the two ends. The germline CDR1 and CDR2 sequences are MNHEY and SVGAGI. This CDR3 reads CASSLQEANYGYTF. The CDR3 nucleotides are TGTGCCAGCAGTCTACAAGAAGCTAACTATGGCTACACCTTC.

This clonotype was recorded many times. The chain carries TRBV9 and TRBJ2-5; D is perhaps TRBD1 (6 bases). V was trimmed by 0 bases and J by 7 bases, leaving 10 bases between them. CDR1 and CDR2 (germline): SGDLS, YYNGEE. The CDR3 is 13 amino acids. The CDR3: CASSVETGVTQYF. CDR3 nucleotide sequence: TGTGCCAGCAGCGTAGAGACAGGCGTGACCCAGTACTTC.

This clonotype was seen ten or more times. This chain uses TRBV12-3 or TRBV12-4 with TRBJ2-2; D gene uncertain. The ends were cut back, 4 bases at V and 5 bases at J, with 11 bases in the middle. This CDR3 is built from 14 residues. CDR3 protein: CASSSLQGTGELFF. As DNA, the CDR3 is TGTGCCAGCAGTTCCCTCCAAGGAACCGGGGAGCTGTTTTTT.

The J gene is TRBJ2-7, the V gene TRBV7-2; D may be TRBD1 (6 bases). CDR3 length equals 15 residues. Germline CDR1 is SGHTA and CDR2 is FQGNSA. Trimming left V 5 bases short and J 0 bases short, with 14 bases between. DNA of the CDR3: TGTGCCAGCAGCAAGGGCGGACAGAGCTCCTACGAGCAGTACTTC. The encoded protein is CASSKGGQSSYEQYF. Using reference TRBV7-2 and TRBJ2-7 for the parts outside the CDR3, the full variable domain is GAGVSQSPSNKVTEKGKDVELRCDPISGHTALYWYRQSLGQGLEFLIYFQGNSAPDKSGLPSDRFSAERTGGSVSTLTIQRTQQEDSAVYLCASSKGGQSSYEQYFGPGTRLTVT.

This clonotype appeared many times. This chain links TRBV15 with TRBJ2-5; the D gene could be TRBD1 or TRBD2 (5 bases each). This CDR3 comprises 14 residues. Germline CDR1 reads LNHNV; CDR2 reads YYDKDF (reference sequence). V gave up 5 bases and J gave up 3 bases, with 13 bases separating them. The CDR3 sequence is CATSAPGAEETQYF. CDR3 nucleotide sequence: TGTGCCACCAGCGCTCCCGGGGCAGAAGAGACCCAGTACTTC.

This clonotype was seen ten or more times. The V call is TRBV12-3 or TRBV12-4, the J call TRBJ1-1; 7 bases are shared with TRBD1. The CDR3 loop spans 15 amino acids. The V gene end was trimmed by 6 bases and the J gene end by 2 bases; junction bases not matched to a gene: 9. The CDR3: CASRSDRDRNTEAFF. In nucleotides, the CDR3 is TGTGCCAGCAGATCAGACAGGGACCGTAACACTGAAGCTTTCTTT.

This clonotype was recorded at least ten times. The chain is built from TRBV29-1 and TRBJ1-5; D is uncertain. Germline lookup yields CDR1 SQVTM and CDR2 ANQGSEA. V was cut by 4 bases and J by 5 bases, with 12 bases left in between. The CDR3 length is 13 residues. The CDR3 region has the DNA TGCAGCGTTGCAGGAACAAAGGATCAGCCCCAGCATTTT. This sequence encodes CSVAGTKDQPQHF.

The table lists this clonotype with many counts. The chain employs TRBV12-3 or TRBV12-4 and TRBJ1-2; no reliable D call. The CDR3 has 11 residues. V was cut by 3 bases and J by 3 bases, with 2 bases left in between. The DNA of the CDR3 is TGTGCCAGCAGTTTCTACTATGGCTACACCTTC. It translates to CASSFYYGYTF.

This clonotype showed up many times. V is TRBV3-1 and J is TRBJ1-5, with D possibly TRBD1 on 5 matching bases. This CDR3 spans 15 amino acids. Trimming pared 6 bases from V and 2 bases from J, leaving 14 bases between. Germline V gives CDR1 LGHDT, CDR2 YNNKEL (reference sequence). The CDR3 reads CASSPDSSGNQPQHF. DNA of the CDR3: TGTGCCAGCAGTCCCGACAGCTCCGGCAATCAGCCCCAGCATTTT. The full variable domain, its missing parts supplied by reference TRBV3-1 and TRBJ1-5, is DTAVSQTPKYLVTQMGNDKSIKCEQNLGHDTMYWYKQDSKKFLKIMFSYNNKELIINETVPNRFSPKSPDKAHLNLHINSLELGDSAVYFCASSPDSSGNQPQHFGDGTRLSIL.

This clonotype was found many times. This chain uses TRBV27 with TRBJ2-1, with TRBD2 as a possible D gene (7 bases). Germline V gives CDR1 MNHEY, CDR2 SMNVEV (reference sequence). The CDR3 loop spans 16 amino acids. V shed 5 bases and J shed 3 bases, with 17 bases lying between them. The CDR3 reads CASSPWGGGLYNEQFF. The CDR3 DNA reads TGTGCCAGCAGTCCCTGGGGCGGGGGCCTCTACAATGAGCAGTTCTTC.

The sample holds many counts of this clonotype. The chain joins TRBV20-1 to TRBJ1-6; TRBD1 agrees at 7 bases. Per germline, CDR1 DFQATT and CDR2 SNEGSKA (reference sequence). Germline trimming cut 4 bases from V and 9 bases from J; bases unmatched to any gene: 6. The CDR3 runs 13 residues. CDR3 in amino acids: CSATDRVGSPLHF. CDR3 DNA sequence: TGCAGTGCTACTGACAGGGTCGGTTCACCCCTCCACTTT.

This clonotype was detected ten times or more. The V and J genes are TRBV27 and TRBJ1-2, with a possible D match to TRBD1 (6 bases). V was cut by 2 bases and J by 7 bases, with 11 bases left in between. This CDR3 has 13 amino acids. CDR1 and CDR2 from the germline V gene are MNHEY and SMNVEV (reference sequence). In DNA, the CDR3 is TGTGCCAGCAGTTTAGGGGGCTCTCGTGGCTACACCTTC. Translation: CASSLGGSRGYTF.

This clonotype was seen many times. CDR3 nucleotide sequence: TGCAGTTTTAGGACCCCCGCGGGGACAGATACGCAGTATTTT. This translates into CSFRTPAGTDTQYF. This rearrangement joins TRBV20-1 to TRBJ2-3; maybe TRBD2 (6 bases). CDR3 length: 14 residues. The germline V gene has CDR1 DFQATT and CDR2 SNEGSKA (reference sequence). Trimming left V 8 bases short and J 3 bases short, with 18 bases between.

This clonotype was detected ten times or more. The chain carries TRBV29-1 and TRBJ2-1; D is perhaps TRBD1 (6 bases). The CDR3 is 12 amino acids. Germline CDR1 SQVTM, CDR2 ANQGSEA. The V end lost 8 bases, the J end lost 8 bases, and 16 bases lay between the germline ends. CDR3 amino acids: CSTGSFSDEQFF. The CDR3 DNA reads TGCAGCACAGGGTCTTTCAGTGATGAGCAGTTCTTC.

This clonotype was seen a few times. The chain joins TRBV27 to TRBJ2-6; the D call may be TRBD1 or TRBD2 (5 bases each). Per germline, CDR1 MNHEY and CDR2 SMNVEV (reference sequence). The CDR3 spans 15 residues. The germline V and J ends were trimmed by 6 bases and 4 bases, with 13 bases remaining between them. The CDR3 is CASSSLGTGANVLTF. In nucleotides, the CDR3 is TGTGCCAGCAGCTCCTTGGGGACCGGGGCCAACGTCCTGACTTTC. The variable domain in full, with the rest retrieved from reference TRBV27 and TRBJ2-6, is EAQVTQNPRYLITVTGKKLTVTCSQNMNHEYMSWYRQDPGLGLRQIYYSMNVEVTDKGDVPEGYKVSRKEKRNFPLILESPSPNQTSLYFCASSSLGTGANVLTFGAGSRLTVL.